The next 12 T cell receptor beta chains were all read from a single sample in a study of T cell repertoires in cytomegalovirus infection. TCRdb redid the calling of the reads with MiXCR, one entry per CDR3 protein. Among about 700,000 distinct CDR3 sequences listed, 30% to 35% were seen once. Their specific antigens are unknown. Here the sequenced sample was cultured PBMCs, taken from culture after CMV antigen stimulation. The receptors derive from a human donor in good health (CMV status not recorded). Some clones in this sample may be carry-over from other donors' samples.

CDR3 amino acids: CASSLRGRVGETQYF. DNA of the CDR3: TGTGCCAGCAGCTTAAGGGGCAGGGTGGGGGAGACCCAGTACTTC. The chain recombines TRBV7-2 with TRBJ2-5, with D possibly TRBD1 on 5 matching bases. CDR1 and CDR2 from the germline V gene are SGHTA and FQGNSA. The V end was cut by 2 bases, the J end by 5 bases, with 15 bases between. CDR3 length: 15 residues.

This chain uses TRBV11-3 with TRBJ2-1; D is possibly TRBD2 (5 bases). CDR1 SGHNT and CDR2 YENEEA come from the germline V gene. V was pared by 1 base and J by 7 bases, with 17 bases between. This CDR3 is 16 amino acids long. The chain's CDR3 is CASSLGGWESGNEQFF. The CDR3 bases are TGTGCCAGCAGCTTAGGCGGCTGGGAATCGGGAAATGAGCAGTTCTTC.

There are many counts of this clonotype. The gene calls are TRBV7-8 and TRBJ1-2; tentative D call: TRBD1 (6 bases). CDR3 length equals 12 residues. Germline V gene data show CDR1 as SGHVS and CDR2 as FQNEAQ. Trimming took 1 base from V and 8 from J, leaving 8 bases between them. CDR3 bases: TGTGCCAGCAGCTTAGGGGGGCGCGGCTACACCTTC. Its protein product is CASSLGGRGYTF.

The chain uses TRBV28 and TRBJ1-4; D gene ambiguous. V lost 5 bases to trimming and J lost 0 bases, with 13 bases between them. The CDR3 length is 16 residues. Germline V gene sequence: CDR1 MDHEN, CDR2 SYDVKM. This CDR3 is CASSPHRVSTNEKLFF. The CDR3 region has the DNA TGTGCCAGCAGTCCTCACCGGGTCTCAACTAATGAAAAACTGTTTTTT. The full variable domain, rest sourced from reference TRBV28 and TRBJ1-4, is DVKVTQSSRYLVKRTGEKVFLECVQDMDHENMFWYRQDPGLGLRLIYFSYDVKMKEKGDIPEGYSVSREKKERFSLILESASTNQTSMYLCASSPHRVSTNEKLFFGSGTQLSVL.

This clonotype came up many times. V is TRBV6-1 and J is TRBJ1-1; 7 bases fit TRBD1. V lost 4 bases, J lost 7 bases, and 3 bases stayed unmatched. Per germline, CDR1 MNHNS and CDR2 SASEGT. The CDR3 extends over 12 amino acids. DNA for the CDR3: TGTGCCAGCAGTGCGTGGGACAGTGAAGCTTTCTTT. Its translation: CASSAWDSEAFF.

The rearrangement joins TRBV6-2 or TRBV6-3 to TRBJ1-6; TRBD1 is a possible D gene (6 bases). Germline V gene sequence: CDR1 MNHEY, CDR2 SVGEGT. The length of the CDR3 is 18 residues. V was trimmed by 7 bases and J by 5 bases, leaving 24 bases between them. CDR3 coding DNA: TGTGCCAGCATCCCTCGCTTATGGATGACAGGAGATAATTCACCCCTCCACTTT. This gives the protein CASIPRLWMTGDNSPLHF.

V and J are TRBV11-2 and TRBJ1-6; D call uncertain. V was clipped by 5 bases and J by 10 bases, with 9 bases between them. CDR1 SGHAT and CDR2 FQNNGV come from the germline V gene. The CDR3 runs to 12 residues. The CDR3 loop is CASSATDSPLHF. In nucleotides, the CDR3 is TGTGCCAGCAGCGCGACTGACTCACCCCTCCACTTT.

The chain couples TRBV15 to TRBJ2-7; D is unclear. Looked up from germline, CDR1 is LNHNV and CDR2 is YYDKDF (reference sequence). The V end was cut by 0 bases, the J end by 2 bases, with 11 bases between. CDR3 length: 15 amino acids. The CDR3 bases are TGTGCCACCAGCAGAGACATCGTGAGGACCTACGAGCAGTACTTC. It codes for CATSRDIVRTYEQYF.

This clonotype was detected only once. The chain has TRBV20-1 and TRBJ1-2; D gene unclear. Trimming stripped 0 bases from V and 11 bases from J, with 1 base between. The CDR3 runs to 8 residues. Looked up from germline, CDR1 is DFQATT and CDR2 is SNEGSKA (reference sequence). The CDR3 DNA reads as TGCAGTGCTAGAGATTACACCTTC. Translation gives CSARDYTF.

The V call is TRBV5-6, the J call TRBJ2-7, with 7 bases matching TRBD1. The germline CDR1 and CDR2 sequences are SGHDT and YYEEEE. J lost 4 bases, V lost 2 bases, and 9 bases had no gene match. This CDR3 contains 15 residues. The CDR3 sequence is CASSFGTGAVYEQYF. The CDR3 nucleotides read TGTGCCAGCAGCTTTGGTACAGGGGCTGTGTACGAGCAGTACTTC.

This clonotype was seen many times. This chain's CDR3 is CASSLARSYEQYF. The CDR3 coding sequence is TGTGCCAGCAGCTTAGCCAGATCCTACGAGCAGTACTTC. The chain recombines TRBV7-2 with TRBJ2-7; D is uncertain. CDR3 length: 13 residues. V was pared by 0 bases and J by 1 base, with 4 bases between. Germline V gene data show CDR1 as SGHTA and CDR2 as FQGNSA.

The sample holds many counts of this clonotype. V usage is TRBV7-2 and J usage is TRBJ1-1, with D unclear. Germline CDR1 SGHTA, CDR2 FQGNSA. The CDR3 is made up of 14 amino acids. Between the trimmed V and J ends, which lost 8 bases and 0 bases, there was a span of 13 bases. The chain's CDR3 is CASGESPMNTEAFF. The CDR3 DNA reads TGTGCCAGCGGTGAGTCCCCAATGAACACTGAAGCTTTCTTT.